This entry concerns a single T cell receptor beta chain. Data came from immunoSEQ multiplex PCR; TCRdb stores just in-frame clones and leaves some out. The sample consists of around 69,000 clones, 65% to 90% of them appearing once. The record originates from a study of blood T cell repertoires in COVID-19. The V gene lost 6 bases and the J gene lost 0 bases, with 15 bases spanning the gap. The CDR3 length is 16 residues. CDR1 MRHNA and CDR2 SNTAGT come from the germline V gene. This chain connects TRBV6-4 to TRBJ1-5; a possible D gene is TRBD1 (5 bases). The sequenced sample consisted of peripheral blood. This clonotype was sampled from a man aged 45-65 years with acute or convalescent COVID-19. Written as DNA, the CDR3 is TGTGCCAGCAGCCACCAAGGGGACTCTAGCAATCAGCCCCAGCATTTT. Protein sequence: CASSHQGDSSNQPQHF.